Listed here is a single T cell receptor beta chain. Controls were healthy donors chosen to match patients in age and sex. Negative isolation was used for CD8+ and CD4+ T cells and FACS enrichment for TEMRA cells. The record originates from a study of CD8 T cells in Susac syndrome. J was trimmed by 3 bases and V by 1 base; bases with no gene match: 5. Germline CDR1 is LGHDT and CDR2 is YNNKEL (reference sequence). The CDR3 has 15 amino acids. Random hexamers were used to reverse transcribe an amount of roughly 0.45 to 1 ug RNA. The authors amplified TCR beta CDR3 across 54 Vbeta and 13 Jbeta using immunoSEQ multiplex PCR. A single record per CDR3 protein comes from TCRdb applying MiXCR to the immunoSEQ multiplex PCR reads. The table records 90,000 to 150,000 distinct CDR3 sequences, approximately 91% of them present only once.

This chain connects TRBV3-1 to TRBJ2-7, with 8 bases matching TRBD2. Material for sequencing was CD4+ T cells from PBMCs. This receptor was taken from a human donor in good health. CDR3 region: CASSQAGGENYEQYF. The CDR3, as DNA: TGTGCCAGCAGCCAAGCCGGGGGGGAAAACTACGAGCAGTACTTC.